The 25 T cell receptor beta chains below all came from one sample that was sequenced in a study of blood T cell repertoires in COVID-19. Assay: immunoSEQ multiplex PCR; the TCRdb copy retains only in-frame clones and omits some. The table has fewer than 350,000 clones, 88% seen once. Sample: peripheral blood. Source of these receptors: a man between 18 and 35 years old with active or convalescent COVID-19.

The rearrangement links TRBV5-7 to TRBJ2-5; D is perhaps TRBD1 (6 bases). TRBV5-7 is classed as an ORF, of uncertain function. The V gene lost 1 base and the J gene lost 9 bases, with 10 bases spanning the gap. The length of the CDR3 is 12 residues. As DNA, the CDR3 is TGTGCCAGCAGCTTGAGCCCAGGGGCCCAGTACTTC. Encoded protein: CASSLSPGAQYF.

The chain joins TRBV6-6 to TRBJ1-6, with 8 bases lining up with TRBD1. The CDR3 totals 16 residues. Germline values: CDR1 MNHNY, CDR2 SVGAGI (reference sequence). J gave up 10 bases and V 6 bases, and 14 bases lay outside the gene matches. Here the CDR3 reads CASRETGVLERSPLHF. In nucleotides, the CDR3 is TGTGCCAGCAGGGAGACAGGGGTGCTTGAGAGGTCACCCCTCCACTTT.

The V call is TRBV19, the J call TRBJ1-2; D is ambiguous. The CDR3 has 13 amino acids. Trimming removed 5 bases at V and 5 bases at J, with 12 bases between. CDR1 and CDR2 from the germline V gene are LNHDA and SQIVND (reference sequence). CDR3 DNA sequence: TGTGCCAGTAGTCTAGGGCCGGGGTATGGCTACACCTTC. Translating it yields CASSLGPGYGYTF.

The chain carries TRBV3-1 (or the pseudogene TRBV3-2) and TRBJ1-2, with a possible D match to TRBD1 (6 bases). CDR3 length: 15 amino acids. V was trimmed by 1 base and J by 4 bases, leaving 13 bases between them. Germline values: CDR1 LGHDT, CDR2 YNNKEL (reference sequence). Written as DNA, the CDR3 is TGTGCCAGCAGCCAAGCGGACAGAGGGGTCTATGGCTACACCTTC. This sequence encodes CASSQADRGVYGYTF.

The CDR3 coding sequence is TGTGCCAGCGATATACAGAACTATGGCTACACCTTC. Protein: CASDIQNYGYTF. The chain uses TRBV7-9 and TRBJ1-2; D unclear. CDR3 length: 12 amino acids. Germline CDR1 reads SEHNR; CDR2 reads FQNEAQ (reference sequence). V was shortened by 8 bases and J by 2 bases, with 9 bases between the two germline ends. Variable domain in full (rest from reference TRBV7-9 and TRBJ1-2): DTGVSQNPRHKITKRGQNVTFRCDPISEHNRLYWYRQTLGQGPEFLTYFQNEAQLEKSRLLSDRFSAERPKGSFSTLEIQRTEQGDSAMYLCASDIQNYGYTFGSGTRLTVV.

This chain connects TRBV9 to TRBJ2-7, with 12 nucleotides matching TRBD1. This CDR3 region has 16 residues. CDR1 SGDLS and CDR2 YYNGEE come from the germline V gene. Trimming at V came to 4 bases and at J to 3 bases, leaving 8 bases not matched to a gene. CDR3 in DNA: TGTGCCAGCAGCTCGACGGGGACAGGGGGCTACTACGAGCAGTACTTC. Translation gives CASSSTGTGGYYEQYF.

V is TRBV14 and J is TRBJ1-1, with no clear D. V dropped 3 bases and J dropped 3 bases, with 11 bases sitting between them. The V gene's germline CDR1 is SGHDN and CDR2 FVKESK. CDR3 length: 14 residues. The CDR3 nucleotides are TGTGCCAGCAGCCACCAGACAAGACACACTGAAGCTTTCTTT. This gives the protein CASSHQTRHTEAFF.

This chain links TRBV9 with TRBJ1-1; D may be TRBD1 (5 bases). From germline, CDR1 is SGDLS and CDR2 YYNGEE. There are 12 residues in the CDR3. V dropped 4 bases and J dropped 6 bases, with 10 bases sitting between them. The CDR3 is CASSPGGAEAFF. The CDR3 DNA reads TGTGCCAGCAGCCCCGGAGGGGCTGAAGCTTTCTTT.

The chain recombines TRBV2 with TRBJ1-2; 7 positions match TRBD1. Germline-derived CDR1 and CDR2 are SNHLY and FYNNEI. This CDR3 has 14 residues. Germline trimming cut 4 bases from V and 4 bases from J; bases unmatched to any gene: 6. The CDR3 DNA sequence: TGTGCCAGCAGTGTGGACAGGACATCCTATGGCTACACCTTC. Residues: CASSVDRTSYGYTF.

The chain recombines TRBV29-1 with TRBJ2-1, with D perhaps matching TRBD2 (6 bases). The CDR3 spans 16 residues. V was shortened by 7 bases and J by 0 bases, with 19 bases between the two germline ends. CDR1 and CDR2 from the germline V gene are SQVTM and ANQGSEA. CDR3 coding DNA: TGCAGCGCCCCGAGGGTTGACGGGGGCTCCTACAATGAGCAGTTCTTC. Protein sequence: CSAPRVDGGSYNEQFF.

This rearrangement joins TRBV11-2 to TRBJ2-1; possible D gene TRBD2, 7 bases. This CDR3 is built from 13 residues. V lost 0 bases to trimming and J lost 15 bases, with 15 bases between them. Germline V gene sequence: CDR1 SGHAT, CDR2 FQNNGV. This CDR3 is CASSLDGGALPFF. The CDR3 DNA reads TGTGCCAGCAGCTTAGATGGGGGGGCCCTCCCGTTCTTC.

The V call is TRBV6-5, the J call TRBJ1-1; possible D gene TRBD1, 6 bases. This CDR3 contains 15 residues. Trimming removed 6 bases at V and 3 bases at J, with 17 bases between. Germline V gene sequence: CDR1 MNHEY, CDR2 SVGAGI. Here the CDR3 reads CASRRGGRGDTEAFF. The CDR3 bases are TGTGCCAGCAGACGGGGGGGGCGCGGGGACACTGAAGCTTTCTTT.

For this clone: Other DNA variants within this sample encode the same CDR3. The chain combines TRBV6-5 with TRBJ2-7; TRBD1 matches 7 bases. From germline, CDR1 is MNHEY and CDR2 SVGAGI. Losses at the gene ends were 3 bases for V and 3 bases for J; bases not matched to a gene: 2. The CDR3 is made up of 13 amino acids. Here the CDR3 reads CASSYYRGYEQYF. In nucleotides, the CDR3 is TGTGCCAGCAGTTATTACAGGGGCTACGAGCAGTACTTC.

The chain combines TRBV19 with TRBJ1-6; 9 nucleotides align to TRBD1. Germline CDR1 LNHDA, CDR2 SQIVND (reference sequence). The CDR3 runs 14 residues. V lost 5 bases to trimming and J lost 9 bases; unmatched junction nucleotides: 5. CDR3 in amino acids: CASSGGQGGSPLHF. For the CDR3, the DNA is TGTGCCAGTAGTGGGGGACAGGGTGGTTCACCCCTCCACTTT.

This chain joins TRBV3-1 (or the pseudogene TRBV3-2) and TRBJ1-5; D is possibly TRBD1 (5 bases). Germline CDR1 is LGHDT and CDR2 is YNNKEL (reference sequence). This CDR3 has 15 amino acids. Trimming stripped 2 bases from V and 4 bases from J, with 12 bases between. CDR3 in DNA: TGTGCCAGCAGCCAAACCCTACAGGAAAATCAGCCCCAGCATTTT. Encoded protein: CASSQTLQENQPQHF.

V and J are TRBV4-1 and TRBJ1-5; no clear D. The germline CDR1 and CDR2 sequences are MGHRA and YSYEKL. V lost 0 bases and J 0 bases, leaving 6 bases between the germline ends. CDR3 length: 15 residues. CDR3 DNA sequence: TGCGCCAGCAGCCAAGAACTACATAGCAATCAGCCCCAGCATTTT. Translation: CASSQELHSNQPQHF.

The chain couples TRBV9 to TRBJ2-1, with D maybe TRBD1 (6 bases). The V and J ends lost 2 bases and 8 bases respectively, with 14 bases between them. Germline V gene data show CDR1 as SGDLS and CDR2 as YYNGEE. The CDR3 is 14 amino acids. Here the CDR3 DNA reads TGTGCCAGCAGCGTCCGAACAGGGCACGATGAGCAGTTCTTC. Translating it yields CASSVRTGHDEQFF.

The chain joins TRBV19 to TRBJ1-4, with 8 positions matching TRBD1. J gave up 4 bases and V 4 bases, and 8 bases lay outside the gene matches. Germline lookup yields CDR1 LNHDA and CDR2 SQIVND (reference sequence). This CDR3 region has 16 residues. In nucleotides, the CDR3 is TGTGCCAGTAGTAGGGGGACAGGACCCCTTAATGAAAAACTGTTTTTT. Its protein product is CASSRGTGPLNEKLFF.

The chain employs TRBV2 and TRBJ1-2, with a possible D match to TRBD1 (5 bases). CDR3 size: 11 residues. V was shortened by 3 bases and J by 7 bases, with 6 bases between the two germline ends. Germline assignment: CDR1 SNHLY and CDR2 FYNNEI. CDR3 DNA sequence: TGTGCCAGCAGTGATAGGGGTGGCTACACCTTC. Amino acid sequence: CASSDRGGYTF.

The V gene is TRBV18, the J gene TRBJ1-5; 8 positions match TRBD1. Trimming took 4 bases from V and 0 from J; bases not matched to a gene: 8. Germline CDR1 and CDR2: KGHSH and LQKENI. The CDR3 is made up of 17 amino acids. In nucleotides, the CDR3 is TGTGCCAGCTCACACCGTTTACAGGGGGATAGCAATCAGCCCCAGCATTTT. Amino acids: CASSHRLQGDSNQPQHF.

The V and J genes are TRBV5-6 and TRBJ2-7; 7 positions agree with TRBD1. The V and J ends lost 6 bases and 8 bases, in that order; junction bases with no gene match: 8. The CDR3 has 12 residues. The germline V gene has CDR1 SGHDT and CDR2 YYEEEE. CDR3 residues: CASTPGGTKQYF. The DNA for the CDR3 is TGTGCCAGCACCCCAGGGGGTACGAAGCAGTACTTC.

This chain joins TRBV3-1 (or the pseudogene TRBV3-2) and TRBJ2-3, with 13 bases aligning to TRBD2. CDR1 and CDR2 (germline): LGHDT, YNNKEL (reference sequence). After removal of 0 bases from V and 2 bases from J, the junction contained 5 bases not matched to a gene. This CDR3 contains 18 residues. CDR3 sequence: CASSQDRGLAGLTDTQYF. In DNA, the CDR3 is TGTGCCAGCAGCCAAGATAGGGGACTAGCGGGGCTCACAGATACGCAGTATTTT.

This clone appeared once. This sequence joins TRBV9 and TRBJ2-3; 9 bases line up with TRBD1. V lost 4 bases to trimming and J lost 9 bases; unmatched junction nucleotides: 12. Germline CDR1 SGDLS, CDR2 YYNGEE. CDR3 length: 15 residues. The CDR3 region is CASSPHPGGQGTQYF. CDR3 in DNA: TGTGCCAGCAGCCCCCACCCCGGCGGACAGGGGACGCAGTATTTT.

The chain is built from TRBV10-3 and TRBJ2-7, with 7 nucleotides matching TRBD1. CDR3 size: 14 residues. Losses at the gene ends were 3 bases for V and 3 bases for J; bases not matched to a gene: 5. Germline V gene sequence: CDR1 ENHRY, CDR2 SYGVKD. CDR3 sequence reads: CAISDRDSSYEQYF. CDR3 nucleotides: TGTGCCATCAGTGATAGGGACAGCAGCTACGAGCAGTACTTC.

The chain combines TRBV4-3 with TRBJ1-1; tentative D call: TRBD1 (6 bases). The V end lost 3 bases, the J end lost 6 bases, and 11 bases lay between the germline ends. This CDR3 is 13 amino acids long. The germline V gene has CDR1 LGHNA and CDR2 YSLEER. The CDR3 sequence is CASSHSGAAEAFF. The CDR3 nucleotides read TGCGCCAGCAGCCACTCAGGGGCGGCTGAAGCTTTCTTT.